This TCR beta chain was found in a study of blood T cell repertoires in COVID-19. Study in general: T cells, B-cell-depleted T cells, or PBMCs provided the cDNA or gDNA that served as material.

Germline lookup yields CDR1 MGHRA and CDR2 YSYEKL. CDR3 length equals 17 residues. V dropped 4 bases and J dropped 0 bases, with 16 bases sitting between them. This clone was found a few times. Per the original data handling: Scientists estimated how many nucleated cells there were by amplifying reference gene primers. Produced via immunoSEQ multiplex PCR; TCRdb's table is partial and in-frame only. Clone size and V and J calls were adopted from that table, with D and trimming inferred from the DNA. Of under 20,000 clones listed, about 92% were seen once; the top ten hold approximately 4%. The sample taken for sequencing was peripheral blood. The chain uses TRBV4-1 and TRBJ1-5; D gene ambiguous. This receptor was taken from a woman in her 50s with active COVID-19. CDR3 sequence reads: CASSRKWETYSNQPQHF. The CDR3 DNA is TGCGCCAGCAGCCGAAAGTGGGAGACTTATAGCAATCAGCCCCAGCATTTT.